Below are 29 T cell receptor beta chains sequenced from a single sample in a study of cytotoxic CD8 clonotypes in ibrutinib-treated CLL. Data came from immunoSEQ multiplex PCR; TCRdb stores just in-frame clones and leaves some out. This table has tens of thousands of clones, 50% to 70% appearing once. The material sequenced was PBMCs, taken at disease progression, from a patient treated with ibrutinib. These receptors all come from a human donor with chronic lymphocytic leukemia.

The chain carries TRBV6-1 and TRBJ1-2, with D hard to call. The V and J ends lost 3 bases and 3 bases respectively, with 8 bases between them. Per germline, CDR1 MNHNS and CDR2 SASEGT. This CDR3 is 13 amino acids long. CDR3 residues: CASSEGRYYGYTF. The CDR3 DNA reads TGTGCCAGCAGTGAGGGAAGATACTATGGCTACACCTTC.

This clone appeared a few times. V and J are TRBV6-1 and TRBJ2-7; maybe TRBD2 (6 bases). The CDR3 is 12 residues long. Germline CDR1 MNHNS, CDR2 SASEGT. Between the trimmed V and J ends, which lost 6 bases and 7 bases, there was a span of 13 bases. DNA for the CDR3: TGTGCCAGCAGCCCCCATGGGGGGGAGCAGTACTTC. It translates to CASSPHGGEQYF.

This clone has more than one count but fewer than ten. The rearrangement links TRBV7-2 to TRBJ2-3; D might be TRBD1 (5 bases). Germline V CDR1 and CDR2: SGHTA, FQGNSA. The germline V and J ends were trimmed by 2 bases and 1 base, with 16 bases remaining between them. The CDR3 is 17 residues long. CDR3 DNA sequence: TGTGCCAGCAGCTTATTCGGACAATCCTCGGGCACAGATACGCAGTATTTT. This codes for CASSLFGQSSGTDTQYF. The entire variable domain, with the rest obtained from reference TRBV7-2 and TRBJ2-3, is as follows: GAGVSQSPSNKVTEKGKDVELRCDPISGHTALYWYRQSLGQGLEFLIYFQGNSAPDKSGLPSDRFSAERTGGSVSTLTIQRTQQEDSAVYLCASSLFGQSSGTDTQYFGPGTRLTVL.

This clone was seen more than once but under ten times. The chain joins TRBV6-5 to TRBJ1-2, with a weak D call TRBD1 (5 bases). V lost 0 bases, J lost 5 bases, and 10 bases lay in between. Per the germline V gene, CDR1 is MNHEY and CDR2 is SVGAGI. The CDR3 contains 14 residues. The CDR3 bases are TGTGCCAGCAGTTACTCGAGAGGGGATTATGGCTACACCTTC. This gives the protein CASSYSRGDYGYTF.

The chain uses TRBV15 and TRBJ2-7; D possibly corresponds to TRBD2 (5 bases). The V and J ends lost 0 bases and 4 bases respectively, with 13 bases between them. Germline CDR1 reads LNHNV; CDR2 reads YYDKDF (reference sequence). CDR3 length equals 15 residues. DNA for the CDR3: TGTGCCACCAGCAGAGATCCGGGATTCGTTTACGAGCAGTACTTC. The encoded protein is CATSRDPGFVYEQYF.

Only a few counts were recorded for this clone. The chain employs TRBV27 and TRBJ2-2, with 10 bases fitting TRBD1. V lost 3 bases and J lost 9; bases outside the gene matches: 4. CDR3 length equals 14 residues. Germline CDR1 and CDR2: MNHEY and SMNVEV (reference sequence). CDR3 loop: CASSFRQGAWELFF. CDR3 coding DNA: TGTGCCAGCAGTTTTAGACAGGGGGCTTGGGAGCTGTTTTTT.

This clone appeared a few times. The chain uses TRBV5-1 and TRBJ2-3; 8 bases agree with TRBD2. The V segment lost 0 bases and the J segment 2 bases; nucleotides outside the gene matches: 2. The CDR3 contains 15 residues. In germline, CDR1 is SGHRS, CDR2 YFSETQ. In DNA form, the CDR3 reads TGCGCCAGCAGCTTGGCCGGGGGGGACACAGATACGCAGTATTTT. Protein sequence: CASSLAGGDTDTQYF.

The chain links TRBV15 to TRBJ2-6; the match to TRBD1 covers 10 bases. Looked up from germline, CDR1 is LNHNV and CDR2 is YYDKDF (reference sequence). V lost 5 bases, J lost 0 bases, and 4 bases stayed unmatched. This CDR3 is built from 17 residues. CDR3 coding DNA: TGTGCCACCAGCGGGGGACAGGGGATCTCTGGGGCCAACGTCCTGACTTTC. Encoded protein: CATSGGQGISGANVLTF.

The V gene is TRBV28, the J gene TRBJ1-2; D uncertain. In germline, CDR1 is MDHEN, CDR2 SYDVKM. There are 15 residues in the CDR3. The V end was cut by 4 bases, the J end by 5 bases, with 17 bases between. This CDR3 is CASSSPSDSRYGYTF. The CDR3 DNA reads as TGTGCCAGCAGTTCCCCCTCAGATTCTCGTTATGGCTACACCTTC.

This rearrangement joins TRBV21-1 to TRBJ1-6. TRBV21-1 is assigned pseudogene status. There are 18 residues in the CDR3. The CDR3 region is CASSTPRGQGRYNSPLHF. Here the CDR3 DNA reads TGTGCCAGCAGCACCCCGAGAGGGCAGGGCCGGTATAATTCACCCCTCCACTTT.

V usage is TRBV7-2 and J usage is TRBJ2-3; D is perhaps TRBD2 (6 bases). The CDR3 has 15 amino acids. Trimming pared 5 bases from V and 1 base from J, leaving 13 bases between. Germline values: CDR1 SGHTA, CDR2 FQGNSA. The CDR3 bases are TGTGCCAGCAGCCCCGTGGGACTCCGCACAGATACGCAGTATTTT. Its protein is CASSPVGLRTDTQYF.

This chain uses TRBV4-2 with TRBJ2-7, with 8 positions matching TRBD1. V dropped 0 bases and J dropped 5; count of bases not matched to a gene: 9. Per germline, CDR1 LGHNA and CDR2 YNFKEQ. This CDR3 comprises 16 residues. The CDR3 region is CASSQDQGQGADEQYF. For the CDR3, the DNA is TGTGCCAGCAGCCAAGATCAGGGGCAGGGGGCCGACGAGCAGTACTTC.

The chain uses TRBV4-1 and TRBJ1-6, with TRBD1 matching over 7 bases. Germline V lookup: CDR1 MGHRA, CDR2 YSYEKL. The CDR3 contains 18 residues. V lost 0 bases and J lost 6; bases outside the gene matches: 11. The CDR3: CASSQDRGGGSGNSPLHF. In DNA form, the CDR3 reads TGCGCCAGCAGCCAAGATAGGGGAGGGGGCTCGGGTAATTCACCCCTCCACTTT.

This clone was counted a few times. This chain joins TRBV6-1 and TRBJ1-4; TRBD1 is a possible D gene (6 bases). The CDR3 totals 14 residues. V was pared by 2 bases and J by 10 bases, with 14 bases between. The V gene's germline CDR1 is MNHNS and CDR2 SASEGT. The DNA of the CDR3 is TGTGCCAGCAGTGAATCACAGGGCGGAGCAAAACTGTTTTTT. Its translation is CASSESQGGAKLFF.

The chain links TRBV27 to TRBJ1-1; D is possibly TRBD1 (6 bases). From germline, CDR1 is MNHEY and CDR2 SMNVEV (reference sequence). The ends were cut back, 5 bases at V and 4 bases at J, with 14 bases in the middle. This CDR3 comprises 14 residues. This chain's CDR3 is CASSVTRGSTEAFF. Here the CDR3 DNA reads TGTGCCAGCAGTGTGACTAGGGGGTCCACTGAAGCTTTCTTT.

The chain employs TRBV5-6 and TRBJ2-7; D is unclear. The CDR3 runs to 11 residues. CDR1 and CDR2 (germline): SGHDT, YYEEEE. V lost 1 base to trimming and J lost 6 bases, with 5 bases between them. The CDR3 DNA is TGTGCCAGCAGCTTGATGCGCGAGCAGTACTTC. Its protein is CASSLMREQYF.

CDR3 in amino acids: CASSLVPLAGGETQYF. The CDR3 nucleotides are TGTGCCAGCAGCTTAGTTCCCCTAGCGGGAGGGGAGACCCAGTACTTC. V is TRBV7-2 and J is TRBJ2-5, with TRBD2 matching 12 bases. Germline CDR1 is SGHTA and CDR2 is FQGNSA. V dropped 1 base and J dropped 5; count of bases not matched to a gene: 5. The CDR3 is 16 residues long.

Here the CDR3 reads CAAPGGYEQYF. In DNA, the CDR3 is TGTGCCGCGCCGGGTGGATACGAGCAGTACTTC. This chain uses TRBV6-1 with TRBJ2-7; the D is unclear. The germline gives CDR1 MNHNS, CDR2 SASEGT. The CDR3 covers 11 residues. V was clipped by 11 bases and J by 4 bases, with 12 bases between them.

A few counts support this clone. The chain recombines TRBV28 with TRBJ1-1, with TRBD1 matching 9 bases. The CDR3 totals 15 residues. V gave up 6 bases and J gave up 4 bases; unmatched junction bases: 9. Germline CDR1 reads MDHEN; CDR2 reads SYDVKM. The CDR3 reads CASRTWDREGTEAFF. The CDR3 DNA follows: TGTGCCAGCAGGACATGGGACAGGGAAGGCACTGAAGCTTTCTTT.

The chain recombines TRBV30 with TRBJ1-1; D perhaps matches TRBD1 (5 bases). Per the germline V gene, CDR1 is GTSNPN and CDR2 is SVGIG (reference sequence). The CDR3 consists of 14 residues. The V gene lost 0 bases and the J gene lost 1 base, with 9 bases spanning the gap. In nucleotides, the CDR3 is TGTGCCTGGAGTGTGGGAACAGGGAACACTGAAGCTTTCTTT. Translation gives CAWSVGTGNTEAFF. Based on the CDR3 plus reference TRBV30 and TRBJ1-1, the full variable domain is SQTIHQWPATLVQPVGSPLSLECTVEGTSNPNLYWYRQAAGRGLQLLFYSVGIGQISSEVPQNLSASRPQDRQFILSSKKLLLSDSGFYLCAWSVGTGNTEAFFGQGTRLTVV.

This clone was found a few times. This chain uses TRBV12-5 with TRBJ1-2; D unresolved. Germline CDR1 is LGHNT and CDR2 is FRNRAP. V was cut by 3 bases and J by 3 bases, with 5 bases left in between. The CDR3 has 12 amino acids. The chain's CDR3 is CASGFADYGYTF. CDR3 sequence (DNA): TGTGCTAGTGGTTTCGCAGACTATGGCTACACCTTC. Filled out from reference TRBV12-5 and TRBJ1-2, the complete variable domain reads DARVTQTPRHKVTEMGQEVTMRCQPILGHNTVFWYRQTMMQGLELLAYFRNRAPLDDSGMPKDRFSAEMPDATLATLKIQPSEPRDSAVYFCASGFADYGYTFGSGTRLTVV.

This clone was picked up a small number of times. The rearrangement links TRBV27 to TRBJ1-1, with D unclear. The V gene's germline CDR1 is MNHEY and CDR2 SMNVEV (reference sequence). CDR3 length: 14 amino acids. V was trimmed by 0 bases and J by 4 bases, leaving 9 bases between them. CDR3 amino acids: CASSLSSRATEAFF. CDR3 DNA sequence: TGTGCCAGCAGTTTATCGAGTAGGGCCACTGAAGCTTTCTTT.

The CDR3 nucleotides are TGTGCCAGCTCACCCAGCCTCGCGAACACCGGGGAGCTGTTTTTT. Translation gives CASSPSLANTGELFF. This chain joins TRBV18 and TRBJ2-2, with unresolved D. Germline assignment: CDR1 KGHSH and CDR2 LQKENI. Trimming removed 3 bases at V and 0 bases at J, with 8 bases between. The CDR3 spans 15 residues. Based on the CDR3 plus reference TRBV18 and TRBJ2-2, the full variable domain is NAGVMQNPRHLVRRRGQEARLRCSPMKGHSHVYWYRQLPEEGLKFMVYLQKENIIDESGMPKERFSAEFPKEGPSILRIQQVVRGDSAAYFCASSPSLANTGELFFGEGSRLTVL.

This chain links TRBV6-5 with TRBJ2-7; maybe TRBD2 (6 bases). Looked up from germline, CDR1 is MNHEY and CDR2 is SVGAGI. Between the trimmed V and J ends, which lost 0 bases and 7 bases, there was a span of 16 bases. The CDR3 covers 15 residues. CDR3 sequence (DNA): TGTGCCAGCAGTTACTCGGGACTCCTGACCAGTGAGCAGTACTTC. Protein: CASSYSGLLTSEQYF.

The chain couples TRBV2 to TRBJ1-2, with no clear D. There are 10 residues in the CDR3. Germline CDR1 and CDR2: SNHLY and FYNNEI. V dropped 7 bases and J dropped 5 bases, with 5 bases sitting between them. CDR3 in amino acids: CASMGYGYTF. In DNA form, the CDR3 reads TGTGCCAGCATGGGGTATGGCTACACCTTC. Combining the CDR3 with reference TRBV2 and TRBJ1-2 gives the whole variable domain EPEVTQTPSHQVTQMGQEVILRCVPISNHLYFYWYRQILGQKVEFLVSFYNNEISEKSEIFDDQFSVERPDGSNFTLKIRSTKLEDSAMYFCASMGYGYTFGSGTRLTVV.

The chain recombines TRBV2 with TRBJ1-5; 9 nucleotides line up with TRBD1. Germline-derived CDR1 and CDR2 are SNHLY and FYNNEI. With V trimmed by 6 bases and J by 5 bases, 2 bases remained unmatched. The CDR3 is made up of 13 amino acids. The CDR3 region has the DNA TGTGCCAGCAGGGGACAGGGAGATCAGCCCCAGCATTTT. Translated: CASRGQGDQPQHF.

The rearrangement uses TRBV5-4 and TRBJ2-1; D perhaps matches TRBD1 (6 bases). The CDR3 contains 15 residues. The germline V gene encodes CDR1 SGHNT and CDR2 YYREEE (reference sequence). Trimming left V 3 bases short and J 1 base short, with 11 bases between. The CDR3 bases are TGTGCCAGCAGCTGGGGGCTCTCATCCTACAATGAGCAGTTCTTC. This encodes CASSWGLSSYNEQFF.

This chain uses TRBV9 with TRBJ2-5, with a weak D call TRBD1 (5 bases). Germline V gene data show CDR1 as SGDLS and CDR2 as YYNGEE. Trimming removed 4 bases from V and 5 bases from J, with 9 bases in between. The CDR3 extends over 12 amino acids. CDR3 sequence: CASSSQGETQYF. In nucleotides, the CDR3 is TGTGCCAGCAGCTCGCAGGGTGAGACCCAGTACTTC.

The table lists this clone with many counts. This chain links TRBV2 with TRBJ1-5; D is perhaps TRBD1 (5 bases). Germline CDR1 is SNHLY and CDR2 is FYNNEI. The V and J ends lost 6 bases and 4 bases respectively, with 16 bases between them. This CDR3 is 15 amino acids long. CDR3: CASRDGTVTNQPQHF. The CDR3 DNA follows: TGTGCCAGCAGGGATGGGACGGTAACTAATCAGCCCCAGCATTTT.